This TCR beta chain came from a study of blood T cell repertoires in COVID-19. Study in general: Acute-phase and convalescent COVID-19 samples originated in the United States, Italy and Spain.

Germline CDR1 and CDR2: SGHAT and FQNNGV. V shed 0 bases and J shed 10 bases, with 4 bases lying between them. This CDR3 has 11 amino acids. How the authors handled the data: Using reference gene primer amplification, nucleated cell counts were estimated. Repertoires were generated with immunoSEQ multiplex PCR, while TCRdb's copy carries only in-frame clones and drops some. That table is the source of V, J and clone size, and D and trimming were worked out from the DNA. The table has about 200,000 clones, 80% to 95% seen once. The rearrangement joins TRBV11-2 to TRBJ2-1; D remains ambiguous. The sequenced material came from peripheral blood. This receptor was taken from a middle-aged man with acute or convalescent COVID-19. Here the CDR3 DNA reads TGTGCCAGCAGCTTAGATATGGAGCAGTTCTTC. This sequence encodes CASSLDMEQFF.